This T cell receptor beta chain is drawn from a study of blood T cell repertoires in COVID-19 (TCRdb year 2020). The study in broad terms: Samples from collaborators originated in the United States, Italy and Spain and spanned both the acute and convalescent phases of COVID-19. The material from the prospective study consisted of cDNA or gDNA derived from T cells, B-cell-depleted T cells, or PBMCs. Deeply sampled blood TCRbeta repertoires from subjects exposed to, actively infected with, or recovered from COVID-19 were included in the dataset. The repertoires were released in a freely available public database intended as a resource for research on the immune response to SARS-CoV-2. Samples came from the ongoing ImmuneRACE study (first 160 participants) plus 1,254 subjects from 6 global collaborators. Nearly every sample came with metadata listing a de-identified subject ID, COVID-19 status, age in years and sex. Where available, HLA class I and class II types were taken from metadata supplied by the sample provider and were not determined by assay-based typing.

V loses 5 bases at its end and J loses 6 bases; junction bases beyond the gene matches: 9. Based on the germline V gene (reference sequence), the CDR1 and CDR2 sequences are SEHNR and FQNEAQ. Including the terminal cysteine and phenylalanine, the CDR3 comprises 15 residues. The kept DNA is CDR3 alone, 45 bases in frame from the first base. Study-level results and caveats: How much clinical and demographic metadata was included differed by source and by participant, and the metadata was provided uncurated.

Worth noting for this clone: Its antigen is unknown. Qualities for individual bases were not recorded, and no much larger clone is one base off.

At one collaborating source in Seattle, patients were enrolled during active infection and were followed longitudinally through the course of disease. Each collaborating institution followed its own protocols to collect whole blood in K2EDTA tubes. For TCRbeta analysis, collaborators shipped samples in one of three forms: frozen whole blood, isolated PBMCs, or DNA extracted from either of those sample types. The immunoSEQ Assay, a bias-controlled multiplex PCR, was used to amplify TCRbeta CDR3 regions from genomic DNA. As for the authors' bioinformatics: The number of nucleated cells in each sample was estimated from the amplification of reference gene primers within the assay. To quantify the absolute abundance of each unique TCRbeta CDR3 rearrangement, sequence reads were collapsed and filtered. For each sample, productive Simpson clonality was calculated as the square root of Simpson's diversity index across productive rearrangements. The table was pulled from immuneACCESS by TCRdb, which kept in-frame rearrangements only. Such tables lose some clones; where checked, under half of the loss comes from unresolved V genes, and the rest has no known cause. That table gives V, J and clone size, and the DNA gave D and trimming. The sample yields 150,000 to 200,000 clones; 80% to 90% were counted once. 5.4% of the sample belongs to the ten largest clones.

Recombination joined TRBV7-9 with TRBJ1-4, with TRBD1 matching 7 junction bases. The sequence came from a woman aged 45 to 65 with COVID-19, enrolled during active disease. Sequenced material: peripheral blood. The sequenced DNA: TGTGCCAGCAGCGCCCTGGGGACAGTTGATGAAAAACTGTTTTTT. The translation is CASSALGTVDEKLFF. Where the CDR3 stops, the reference TRBV7-9 and TRBJ1-4 genes take over; the full variable domain is DTGVSQNPRHKITKRGQNVTFRCDPISEHNRLYWYRQTLGQGPEFLTYFQNEAQLEKSRLLSDRFSAERPKGSFSTLEIQRTEQGDSAMYLCASSALGTVDEKLFFGSGTQLSVL.